This T cell receptor (beta chain) was recorded in a study of blood T cell repertoires in COVID-19. Background on the study: Both acute and convalescent COVID-19 samples were obtained from the United States, Italy and Spain. PBMCs, B-cell-depleted T cells, or T cells provided the cDNA or gDNA that made up the material.

CDR3 length: 14 amino acids. Germline lookup yields CDR1 SGHDN and CDR2 FVKESK. The V and J ends lost 8 bases and 3 bases, in that order; junction bases with no gene match: 9. In the authors' methods: The assay estimated nucleated cells by amplifying reference gene primers. The protocol was immunoSEQ multiplex PCR, while the TCRdb copy is restricted to in-frame clones and leaves out a portion. Clonal size and the V and J genes are those of that table, whereas D and trimming came from the DNA. The data show about 160,000 clones, 80% to 85% seen once. The chain links TRBV14 to TRBJ1-2, with 7 bases matching TRBD1. This TCR was recovered from a woman aged 60-75 years with acute or convalescent COVID-19. Sample: peripheral blood. This CDR3 reads CASSPGTVHYGYTF. The CDR3 coding sequence is TGTGCCAGCTCACCCGGGACAGTGCACTATGGCTACACCTTC.